This T cell receptor beta chain was sequenced for a study of cytomegalovirus exposure and HLA in healthy donors. The PCR contained 60 Vbeta and 13 Jbeta primers. This table comes from immunoSEQ multiplex PCR, and its TCRdb copy is limited to in-frame clones, with some not included. Here the sample spans 85,000 to 120,000 clones, about two thirds being singletons. A remark on this clone: The target antigen is unknown.

V was clipped by 5 bases and J by 5 bases, with 8 bases between them. There are 12 residues in the CDR3. Germline V gene lookup returns CDR1 SEHNR and CDR2 FQNEAQ (reference sequence). Findings and limits, study-wide: Cytomegalovirus association was assigned to some 160 TCR beta chains.

This chain joins TRBV7-9 and TRBJ2-3; no definite D call. What was sequenced was PBMCs. The TCR was taken from a boy under 18 in good health and CMV-seronegative. In DNA, the CDR3 is TGTGCCAGCAGCCTTAGAAGAGATACGCAGTATTTT. Protein: CASSLRRDTQYF.